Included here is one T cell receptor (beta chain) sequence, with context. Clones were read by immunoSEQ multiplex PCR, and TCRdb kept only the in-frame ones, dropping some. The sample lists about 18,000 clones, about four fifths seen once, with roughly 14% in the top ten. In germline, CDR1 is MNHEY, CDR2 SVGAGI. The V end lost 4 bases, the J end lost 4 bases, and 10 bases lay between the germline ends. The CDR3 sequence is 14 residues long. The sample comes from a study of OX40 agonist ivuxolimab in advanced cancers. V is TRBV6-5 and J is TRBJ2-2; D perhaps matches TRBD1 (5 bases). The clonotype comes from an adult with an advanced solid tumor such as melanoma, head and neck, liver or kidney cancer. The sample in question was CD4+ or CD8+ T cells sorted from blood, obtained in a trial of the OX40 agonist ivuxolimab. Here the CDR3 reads CASSFRQFTGELFF. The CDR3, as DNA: TGTGCCAGCAGTTTCAGACAGTTCACCGGGGAGCTGTTTTTT.